The 4 T cell receptor beta chains presented below share a single source sample, sequenced in a study of tumor-infiltrating lymphocytes in localized non-small cell lung cancer. Using immunoSEQ multiplex PCR, the repertoire was profiled, and TCRdb retains in-frame clones only, with some absent. The sample includes fewer than 20,000 clones, 65% to 85% of them seen just once. The sample comprised lung tumor tissue. The source is a human donor with non-small cell lung cancer.

J is TRBJ2-7 and V is TRBV6-6; TRBD1 aligns across 7 bases. The germline gives CDR1 MNHNY, CDR2 SVGAGI (reference sequence). The CDR3 has 15 amino acids. The trim removed 0 bases at V and 6 bases at J, leaving 8 bases unmatched. The CDR3 region has the DNA TGTGCCAGCAGTTACTCGTACAGGGGTGTTGGCGAGCAGTACTTC. Translated, it gives CASSYSYRGVGEQYF.

This clone was found once. Sequence at one end of the junction differs from germline and may be a read error. The rearrangement joins TRBV7-7 to TRBJ2-5; 7 nucleotides match TRBD2. CDR3 length equals 14 residues. CDR1 is SSHAT, CDR2 FNYEAQ, per germline (reference sequence). CDR3 protein: CASSLGTTQETQYF. In DNA form, the CDR3 reads TGTGCTAGCAGCTTAGGGACTACCCAAGAGACCCAGTACTTC.

The chain links TRBV7-9 to TRBJ1-1; 8 bases fit TRBD1. Per germline, CDR1 SEHNR and CDR2 FQNEAQ (reference sequence). J lost 5 bases, V lost 1 base, and 6 bases had no gene match. The CDR3 is made up of 15 amino acids. In DNA form, the CDR3 reads TGTGCCAGCAGCTTAGAGACAGGGGTTCGGACTGAAGCTTTCTTT. It codes for CASSLETGVRTEAFF.

This clone appeared once. The V and J genes are TRBV6-6 and TRBJ1-3; 8 bases match TRBD1. J was trimmed by 0 bases and V by 5 bases; bases with no gene match: 3. This CDR3 region has 15 residues. CDR1 is MNHNY, CDR2 SVGAGI, per germline (reference sequence). In nucleotides, the CDR3 is TGTGCCAGCAGTGGACAGGGAATCTCTGGAAACACCATATATTTT. Protein product: CASSGQGISGNTIYF.